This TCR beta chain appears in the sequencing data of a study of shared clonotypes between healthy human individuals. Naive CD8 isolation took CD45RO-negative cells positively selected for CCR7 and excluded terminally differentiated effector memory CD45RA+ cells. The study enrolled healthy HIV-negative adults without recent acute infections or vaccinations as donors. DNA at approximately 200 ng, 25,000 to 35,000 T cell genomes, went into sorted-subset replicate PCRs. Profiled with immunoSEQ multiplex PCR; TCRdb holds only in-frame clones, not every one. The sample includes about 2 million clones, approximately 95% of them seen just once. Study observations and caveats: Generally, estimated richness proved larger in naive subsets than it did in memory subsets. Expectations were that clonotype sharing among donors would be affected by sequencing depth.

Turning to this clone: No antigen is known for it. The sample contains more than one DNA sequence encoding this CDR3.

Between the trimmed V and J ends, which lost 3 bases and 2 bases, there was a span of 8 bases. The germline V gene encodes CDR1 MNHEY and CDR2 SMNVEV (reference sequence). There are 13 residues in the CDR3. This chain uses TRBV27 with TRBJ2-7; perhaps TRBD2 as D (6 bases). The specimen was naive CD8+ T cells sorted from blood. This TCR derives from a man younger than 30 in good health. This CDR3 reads CASSFSGTYEQYF. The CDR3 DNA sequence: TGTGCCAGCAGTTTTAGCGGAACCTACGAGCAGTACTTC.